A single TCR beta chain is shown here with its context. The antigen is unknown. The data belong to a study of siplizumab effects on memory and regulatory T cells. Notes on the study in general: Alloreactive sequences that could be traced to unstimulated CD4+ memory cells showed a significant reduction under siplizumab. A mean of around 65% of mappable alloreactive CD4+ clones were Treg-derived with siplizumab, compared with about 28% in controls. The study found naive T cells seemingly more diverse than memory cells and seemingly major alloresponse contributors. Unstimulated subsets were the mapping target of only a minor fraction of alloreactive clones.

Sequenced by immunoSEQ multiplex PCR; TCRdb stores in-frame clones only, minus some. The sample holds roughly 40,000 clones, roughly 90% seen once. The specimen was naive CD4+ T cells sorted from blood. The receptor comes from a human donor in good health.

CDR3 region: CASSASGTGHTEAFF. The CDR3 nucleotides read TGTGCCAGCAGTGCGTCCGGGACAGGGCACACTGAAGCTTTCTTT. This chain connects TRBV6-5 to TRBJ1-1; TRBD1 aligns across 9 bases. The CDR3 runs 15 residues. With 5 bases clipped from V and 3 bases from J, the junction kept 7 bases outside the gene matches. Germline V gene data show CDR1 as MNHEY and CDR2 as SVGAGI.